This TCR beta chain was documented in a study of cytomegalovirus exposure and HLA in healthy donors. Study-level points and caveats: Association with HLA alleles at 0.05 false discovery rate was found for some 18,000 TCR beta sequences in a later analysis.

The PCR made use of 60 Vbeta and 13 Jbeta primers. Here immunoSEQ multiplex PCR was the method, and the copy in TCRdb shows in-frame clones only, minus some. The sample lists about 170,000 clones, over 70% occurring once. The CDR3 is 16 residues long. Germline values: CDR1 MDHEN, CDR2 SYDVKM. The trim removed 4 bases at V and 2 bases at J, leaving 7 bases unmatched. This clone turned up a few times. The antigen remains unidentified. Sample: PBMCs. This receptor was identified in a man younger than 45 in good health and CMV-seropositive. This chain connects TRBV28 to TRBJ2-7; TRBD2 agrees at 11 bases. CDR3 amino acids: CASSSRRLAGTYEQYF. In DNA, the CDR3 is TGTGCCAGCAGTTCCCGCCGACTAGCGGGGACCTACGAGCAGTACTTC.